A single sample is the source of the 3 T cell receptor beta chains below, sequenced in a study of graft-versus-host responses after intestinal transplantation. The assay was immunoSEQ multiplex PCR, and TCRdb's table has in-frame clones only and misses some. The top ten clones hold 2.5% to 3.5% of a sample with nearly 30,000 clones, 80% of them seen once. Graft samples were processed, releasing intraepithelial and lamina propria lymphocytes. The sequenced sample was ileum tissue, obtained 98 days after intestinal transplantation. These TCRs come from a human patient who received an intestinal transplant, so some T cells may come from the graft donor.

This chain links TRBV6-1 with TRBJ2-4; 8 bases are shared with TRBD1. In germline, CDR1 is MNHNS, CDR2 SASEGT. The CDR3 is 15 amino acids. J lost 8 bases, V lost 6 bases, and 12 bases had no gene match. In DNA, the CDR3 is TGTGCCAGCAGCGAACAGGACAGGGTAGGGGACATTCAGTACTTC. It is translated as CASSEQDRVGDIQYF.

Note on this clone: In the same sample, other DNA sequences code for this CDR3. In DNA form, the CDR3 reads TGTGCCAGCAGTCCAGGTACGGACCAAGAGACCCAGTACTTC. It translates to CASSPGTDQETQYF. The V and J genes are TRBV28 and TRBJ2-5; no reliable D call. This CDR3 contains 14 residues. Germline V gene data show CDR1 as MDHEN and CDR2 as SYDVKM. V was shortened by 5 bases and J by 0 bases, with 10 bases between the two germline ends.

The chain uses TRBV27 and TRBJ2-1, with D maybe TRBD2 (5 bases). Trimming stripped 3 bases from V and 8 bases from J, with 11 bases between. The CDR3 is made up of 13 amino acids. From germline, CDR1 is MNHEY and CDR2 SMNVEV (reference sequence). The CDR3 nucleotides read TGTGCCAGCAGTTTCCTCAGTAGCGATGAGCAGTTCTTC. Encoded protein: CASSFLSSDEQFF.